This T cell receptor (beta chain) appears in the sequencing data of a study of OX40 agonist ivuxolimab in advanced cancers. Study overall: At doses from 0.01 to 10 mg/kg, patients were given intravenous ivuxolimab every 2 weeks.

The table came from immunoSEQ multiplex PCR; TCRdb's copy has only in-frame clones and leaves some out. The sample shows almost 70,000 clones, approximately 90% of them seen only once. Germline V gives CDR1 SGHKS, CDR2 YYEKEE (reference sequence). V dropped 4 bases and J dropped 0; count of bases not matched to a gene: 9. The CDR3 runs 17 residues. This clone was found a few times. This sequence originates from an adult with an advanced solid tumor such as melanoma, head and neck, liver or kidney cancer. The rearrangement links TRBV5-5 to TRBJ1-5; 8 bases fit TRBD1. The input for sequencing was CD4+ or CD8+ T cells sorted from blood, taken in a trial of the OX40 agonist ivuxolimab. The chain's CDR3 is CASSRVPGGDSNQPQHF. As DNA, the CDR3 is TGTGCCAGCAGCCGGGTGCCAGGGGGCGATAGCAATCAGCCCCAGCATTTT.